Listed here are 17 T cell receptor beta chains from one sample, sequenced in a study of breast tumors, draining lymph nodes, adjacent tissues listed by TCRdb under 2016. Libraries were built with multiplex PCR. Sequencer: Illumina HiSeq 2000. TCRdb trimmed public reads at Q25 via fastp, called clones via MiXCR and kept in-frame beta chains. Rows with a matching CDR3 protein are joined into one entry that keeps the most common DNA and genes. Present in this sample are 150,000 to 250,000 distinct CDR3 sequences, 31% of which were seen just once. 4.3% of the sample rests with the top ten. The axillary draining lymph nodes of breast cancer patients were the source of the lymph node samples. Sequencing used axillary lymph node tissue. These TCRs come from a female donor with breast cancer. Some clones in this sample may be carry-over from other donors' samples.

J is TRBJ1-1 and V is TRBV19; D possibly corresponds to TRBD1 (5 bases). V was pared by 7 bases and J by 5 bases, with 17 bases between. This CDR3 contains 14 residues. In germline, CDR1 is LNHDA, CDR2 SQIVND (reference sequence). The CDR3 protein is CASTTDGGGTEAFF. The CDR3 DNA follows: TGTGCCAGTACCACTGACGGGGGAGGTACTGAAGCTTTCTTT.

This clonotype was recorded at least ten times. The J gene is TRBJ2-7, the V gene TRBV29-1; D perhaps matches TRBD2 (6 bases). The CDR3 runs to 14 residues. In germline, CDR1 is SQVTM, CDR2 ANQGSEA. Trimming pared 7 bases from V and 3 bases from J, leaving 19 bases between. CDR3 nucleotide sequence: TGCAGCGCCGCCCAGCGGGCGGCCTTCTACGAGCAGTACTTC. It is translated as CSAAQRAAFYEQYF.

This clonotype was recorded many times. This chain connects TRBV5-4 to TRBJ2-1; 11 bases are shared with TRBD2. The germline V gene has CDR1 SGHNT and CDR2 YYREEE (reference sequence). The CDR3 has 14 residues. The junction had 5 bases not matched to a gene; V was cut back by 1 base and J by 11 bases. CDR3 nucleotide sequence: TGTGCCAGCAGCTTGACTAGCGGGGGCCAGAAGCAGTTCTTC. Amino acids: CASSLTSGGQKQFF.

This clonotype has a single count. The CDR3 protein is CSARRGGYTF. DNA of the CDR3: TGCAGTGCTCGTAGGGGTGGCTACACCTTC. J is TRBJ1-2 and V is TRBV20-1, with D perhaps TRBD1 (5 bases). Germline V lookup: CDR1 DFQATT, CDR2 SNEGSKA (reference sequence). The CDR3 has 10 amino acids. Trimming left V 5 bases short and J 7 bases short, with 8 bases between.

The rearrangement links TRBV20-1 to TRBJ1-6, with 9 bases aligning to TRBD1. The V and J ends lost 3 bases and 11 bases, in that order; junction bases with no gene match: 14. Germline loops: CDR1 DFQATT, CDR2 SNEGSKA (reference sequence). The length of the CDR3 is 16 residues. This CDR3 is CSASSARDRVVTPLHF. CDR3 bases: TGCAGTGCTAGTAGTGCCCGGGACAGGGTAGTCACACCCCTCCACTTT.

This clonotype was seen ten or more times. The chain carries TRBV18 and TRBJ2-2; D is undetermined. The V end was cut by 3 bases, the J end by 4 bases, with 6 bases between. This CDR3 is 13 amino acids long. Germline values: CDR1 KGHSH, CDR2 LQKENI. The CDR3 loop reads CASSPPATGELFF. In DNA, the CDR3 is TGTGCCAGCTCACCCCCAGCCACCGGGGAGCTGTTTTTT.

V gene TRBV5-4 combines with J gene TRBJ1-4; D is uncertain. V shed 0 bases and J shed 13 bases, with 10 bases lying between them. The V gene's germline CDR1 is SGHNT and CDR2 YYREEE (reference sequence). CDR3 size: 12 residues. As DNA, the CDR3 is TGTGCCAGCAGCTTGGGGGATAAGAGACTGTTTTTT. Amino acids: CASSLGDKRLFF.

The rearrangement uses TRBV13 and TRBJ1-6; D might be TRBD1 (6 bases). Germline V gene lookup returns CDR1 PRHDT and CDR2 FYEKMQ (reference sequence). The V and J ends lost 4 bases and 9 bases respectively, with 10 bases between them. The length of the CDR3 is 13 residues. Written as DNA, the CDR3 is TGTGCCAGCAGCTCACGGACAGCTTCACCCCTCCACTTT. It translates to CASSSRTASPLHF.

The chain couples TRBV29-1 to TRBJ2-3; tentative D call: TRBD1 (6 bases). Germline V CDR1 and CDR2: SQVTM, ANQGSEA. V lost 6 bases, J lost 0 bases, and 10 bases lay in between. The CDR3 is 13 residues long. The CDR3 DNA is TGCAGCGTAACCGGGACAAGCACAGATACGCAGTATTTT. It translates to CSVTGTSTDTQYF.

A word on this clonotype: This clone may be a read error of a much larger clone one base away. The rearrangement uses TRBV9 and TRBJ2-3; a possible D gene is TRBD2 (8 bases). The CDR3 has 17 residues. Looked up from germline, CDR1 is SGDLS and CDR2 is YYNGEE. CDR3 amino acids: CASSFSGSSGGTDTQCF. In DNA form, the CDR3 reads TGTGCCAGCAGCTTCTCCGGGTCCTCGGGGGGGACAGATACGCAGTGTTTT.

Many counts were recorded for this clonotype. This sequence joins TRBV7-2 and TRBJ2-1; D might be TRBD2 (5 bases). This CDR3 comprises 13 residues. Germline-derived CDR1 and CDR2 are SGHTA and FQGNSA. Trimming shortened V by 2 bases and J by 7 bases, and 9 bases separated the two germline ends. The CDR3 spells CASSLFPGNEQFF. For the CDR3, the DNA is TGTGCCAGCAGCTTATTCCCGGGGAATGAGCAGTTCTTC.

This sequence joins TRBV5-1 and TRBJ1-5, with D uncertain. The germline gives CDR1 SGHRS, CDR2 YFSETQ. This CDR3 comprises 14 residues. V was cut by 4 bases and J by 11 bases, with 19 bases left in between. The chain's CDR3 is CASSPRTGRETQHF. CDR3 in DNA: TGCGCCAGCAGCCCACGCACTGGGCGAGAGACCCAGCATTTT.

The rearrangement joins TRBV6-1 to TRBJ2-3; tentatively, D is TRBD1 or TRBD2 (5 bases each). The CDR3 spans 16 residues. CDR1 MNHNS and CDR2 SASEGT come from the germline V gene. V was pared by 3 bases and J by 2 bases, with 15 bases between. CDR3 in DNA: TGTGCCAGCAGTGAGCGAACCGGGGCGACCACAGATACGCAGTATTTT. Protein: CASSERTGATTDTQYF.

This clonotype was seen only a few times. This rearrangement joins TRBV6-6 to TRBJ2-3, with a weak D call TRBD2 (7 bases). Trimming took off 6 bases at V and 6 bases at J, with 13 bases between the two ends. CDR3 length equals 13 residues. The germline V gene has CDR1 MNHNY and CDR2 SVGAGI (reference sequence). This CDR3 is CASRKEGGDTQYF. CDR3 sequence (DNA): TGTGCCAGCAGAAAAGAGGGGGGGGATACGCAGTATTTT.

Comment on this clonotype: A much larger clone differs from this one at a single base, so this may be a read error. The chain carries TRBV3-1 and TRBJ1-3; D possibly corresponds to TRBD1 (5 bases). This CDR3 contains 16 residues. Germline-derived CDR1 and CDR2 are LGHDT and YNNKEL (reference sequence). Here the CDR3 DNA reads TGTCCCAGCAGCCCAGAAAAAATGACAGTTGGAAACACCATATATTTT. Residues: CPSSPEKMTVGNTIYF.

This clonotype turned up a few times. Just one base apart from a much larger clone, this may be a read error. The rearrangement uses TRBV20-1 and TRBJ2-1, with D maybe TRBD2 (5 bases). The germline CDR1 and CDR2 sequences are DFQATT and SNEGSKA (reference sequence). The CDR3 contains 13 residues. In nucleotides, the CDR3 is TGCAGTGCTAGGGGAGTGTCCTACAATGAGCAGTCCTTC. It is translated as CSARGVSYNEQSF.

With respect to this clonotype: Lacking the conserved final phenylalanine or tryptophan, this CDR3 likely reflects a read error. The DNA is omitted, as the CDR3 cannot be located on it reliably, and the CDR3 follows TCRdb's listing. The chain carries TRBV20-1 and TRBJ1-5. With termini counted, the CDR3 has 15 amino acids. From germline, CDR1 is DFQATT and CDR2 SNEGSKA (reference sequence). This CDR3 is CSAPNIGEGNQPRHV.